Here is one T cell receptor beta chain with its context. Which antigen it targets is not known. There are no base qualities to consult, and no much larger clone falls within one base. The record originates from a study of blood T cell repertoires in COVID-19 (dated by TCRdb to about 2020). Some background on the complete study: Samples covering the acute and convalescent phases of COVID-19 were provided by collaborators in the United States, Italy and Spain. The material from the prospective study consisted of cDNA or gDNA derived from T cells, B-cell-depleted T cells, or PBMCs. The sample metadata nearly always contained a de-identified subject ID, COVID-19 status, age in years and sex. Subjects who had been exposed to COVID-19, were actively infected with it, or had recovered from it provided the deeply sampled blood TCRbeta repertoires that made up the dataset. Samples came from the ongoing ImmuneRACE study (first 160 participants) plus 1,254 subjects from 6 global collaborators. The repertoires were released in a freely available public database meant as a resource for research on the immune response to SARS-CoV-2. HLA class I and class II types, where available, came from metadata supplied by the sample provider rather than from assay-based typing. The full study reports these points: The amount of clinical and demographic metadata varied by source and participant and was provided uncurated.

TCRbeta CDR3 regions were amplified from genomic DNA by means of the immunoSEQ Assay, a bias-controlled multiplex PCR. The authors' analysis ran thus. The number of nucleated cells in each sample was estimated by amplification of reference gene primers within the assay. Sequence reads were collapsed and filtered to measure the absolute abundance of every unique TCRbeta CDR3 rearrangement. For each sample, productive Simpson clonality was calculated as the square root of Simpson's diversity index over productive rearrangements. Here the immuneACCESS table is served through TCRdb, limited to in-frame sequences with V and J called. Missing clones are a known gap in these copies; in checked studies unresolved V genes cover under half, and the rest lacks a known reason. V and J calls and clone size are those listed in that table; D and trimming were worked out from the DNA. The sample includes over 150,000 clones, with less than 85% observed a single time. The biggest ten clones account for around 3.5% of the sample.

Participants in the prospective study were enrolled through a virtual design, were aged about 18 to 100 years, and lived in approximately 25 United States geographic areas. Cohort assignment in the prospective study relied on participant-reported clinical history from a screening survey and a study questionnaire. Recovered participants in ImmuneRACE Cohort 3 were defined by two consecutive negative NP/OP PCR tests, clearance by a healthcare professional, or resolution of symptoms. Each participant in the prospective study had whole blood, serum and a nasopharyngeal or oropharyngeal swab collected by mobile phlebotomists. Additional blood draws and questionnaires over a 2-month period could optionally be provided by prospective study participants. Before DNA extraction, blood samples from the prospective study were shipped at room temperature or frozen. Source material: PBMCs or T cells enriched from blood (not recorded which). The TCR originated in a woman in her twenties or thirties who had recovered from COVID-19.

The nucleotide sequence reads as follows: TGTGCCAGCAGTTCCACCGACAGGAGTACTTTCTTT. Its amino acids are CASSSTDRSTFF. The chain is assembled from TRBV28 and TRBJ1-1; perhaps TRBD1 is the D gene, with 6 bases matching. V drops 4 bases and J drops 12 bases, leaving 15 bases in between. The CDR3 starts with the cysteine, ends with the phenylalanine, and has 12 residues. CDR3 DNA only is kept here, 36 bases in frame from base 1. CDR1 MDHEN and CDR2 SYDVKM were looked up in the germline V gene.